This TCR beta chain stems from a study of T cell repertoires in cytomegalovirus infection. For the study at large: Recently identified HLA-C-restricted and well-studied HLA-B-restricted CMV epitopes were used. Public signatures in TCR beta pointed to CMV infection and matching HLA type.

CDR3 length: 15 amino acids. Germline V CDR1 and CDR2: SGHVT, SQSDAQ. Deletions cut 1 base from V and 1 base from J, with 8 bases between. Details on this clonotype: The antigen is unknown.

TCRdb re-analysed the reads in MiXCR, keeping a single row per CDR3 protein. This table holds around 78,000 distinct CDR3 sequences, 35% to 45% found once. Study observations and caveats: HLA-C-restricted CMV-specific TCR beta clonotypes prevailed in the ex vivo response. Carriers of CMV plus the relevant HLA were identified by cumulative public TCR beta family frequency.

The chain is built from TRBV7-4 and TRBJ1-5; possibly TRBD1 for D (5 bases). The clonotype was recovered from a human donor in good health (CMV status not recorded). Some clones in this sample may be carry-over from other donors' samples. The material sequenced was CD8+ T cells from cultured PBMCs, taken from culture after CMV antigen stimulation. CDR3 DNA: TGTGCCAGCAGCTTAGGAGCAGGGAGCAATCAGCCCCAGCATTTT. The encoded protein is CASSLGAGSNQPQHF.